Presented here are 8 T cell receptor beta chains from one specimen sequenced in a study of blood T cells in healthy people across ages (dated by TCRdb to between 2014 and 2017). Library construction relied on 5' RACE. Instrument used: Illumina HiSeq 2500. The second PCR ran for about 7 to 11 cycles and used a J-beta primer mix along with a sample-barcoded 5' primer. The public reads were quality trimmed at Q25 with fastp and then assembled into clones with MiXCR by TCRdb, keeping productive beta chains. CDR3 protein duplicates are merged, each entry listing the most common genes and DNA. The sample records over 1,500,000 distinct CDR3 sequences, 49% of which are singletons. The ten largest account for about 2.1% of the sample. Input material: blood. These receptors came from a woman aged 40 to 50 in good health.

The rearrangement joins TRBV4-2 to TRBJ1-4; 8 bases fit TRBD1. Germline trimming cut 7 bases from V and 8 bases from J; bases unmatched to any gene: 12. Germline V lookup: CDR1 LGHNA, CDR2 YNFKEQ. The CDR3 consists of 15 residues. The CDR3, as DNA: TGTGCCAGCACCCTCTCCGGGACAGGTCAGGAAAAACTGTTTTTT. Its translation is CASTLSGTGQEKLFF.

This chain joins TRBV6-6 and TRBJ1-2; TRBD1 might be the D (5 bases). This CDR3 has 16 residues. Trimming shortened V by 0 bases and J by 8 bases, and 19 bases separated the two germline ends. CDR1 is MNHNY and CDR2 is SVGAGI in the germline V gene (reference sequence). The CDR3 loop is CASSYSWDEKPYGYTF. The CDR3 DNA reads as TGTGCCAGCAGTTACTCTTGGGACGAAAAACCGTACGGCTACACCTTC.

The chain recombines TRBV20-1 with TRBJ2-5, with 11 positions matching TRBD2. The V segment lost 2 bases and the J segment 5 bases; nucleotides outside the gene matches: 7. CDR1 and CDR2 from the germline V gene are DFQATT and SNEGSKA (reference sequence). The CDR3 extends over 15 amino acids. CDR3 in DNA: TGCAGTGCTAGAAATAGCGGGGGGGCTGGGGAGACCCAGTACTTC. Translating gives CSARNSGGAGETQYF.

CDR3 protein: CSLKNPSPPETQYF. In DNA form, the CDR3 reads TGCAGCCTCAAAAATCCTTCCCCCCCAGAGACCCAGTACTTC. The chain has TRBV29-1 and TRBJ2-5; D unclear. Trimming removed 8 bases from V and 4 bases from J, with 20 bases in between. CDR1 and CDR2 (germline): SQVTM, ANQGSEA. CDR3 length equals 14 residues.

The chain couples TRBV2 to TRBJ1-1, with 10 bases matching TRBD1. Germline CDR1 reads SNHLY; CDR2 reads FYNNEI. This CDR3 contains 18 residues. Unmatched junction bases numbered 12, after V lost 1 base and J lost 4 bases. The chain's CDR3 is CASSEDGRTGGLFTEAFF. CDR3 coding DNA: TGTGCCAGCAGTGAAGACGGTCGGACAGGGGGGTTGTTCACTGAAGCTTTCTTT. Complete variable domain (other parts from reference TRBV2 and TRBJ1-1): EPEVTQTPSHQVTQMGQEVILRCVPISNHLYFYWYRQILGQKVEFLVSFYNNEISEKSEIFDDQFSVERPDGSNFTLKIRSTKLEDSAMYFCASSEDGRTGGLFTEAFFGQGTRLTVV.

A few counts support this clonotype. The chain links TRBV6-2 or TRBV6-3 to TRBJ2-4; 7 bases match TRBD1. The J segment lost 6 bases and the V segment lost 2 bases, leaving 7 bases of the junction unmatched. Germline-derived CDR1 and CDR2 are MNHEY and SVGEGT. This CDR3 has 15 residues. CDR3 residues: CASSYLGTAANIQYF. CDR3 DNA sequence: TGTGCCAGCAGTTACCTCGGGACAGCAGCAAACATTCAGTACTTC.

The rearrangement links TRBV6-1 to TRBJ2-1; TRBD2 aligns across 11 bases. Trimming took 10 bases from V and 5 from J; bases not matched to a gene: 7. CDR1 MNHNS and CDR2 SASEGT come from the germline V gene. The CDR3 covers 14 residues. CDR3 in DNA: TGTGCCACCCTCATAGCGGGGGGGCACAATGAGCAGTTCTTC. Protein product: CATLIAGGHNEQFF.

The rearrangement links TRBV7-3 to TRBJ2-3, with D perhaps TRBD1 or TRBD2 (5 bases each). CDR1 SGHTA and CDR2 FQGTGA come from the germline V gene. This CDR3 has 14 amino acids. Trimming cost V 6 bases and J 2 bases, with 12 bases left between them. CDR3 DNA sequence: TGTGCCAGCAGGCTCGGGACGGCCACAGATACGCAGTATTTT. This gives the protein CASRLGTATDTQYF.